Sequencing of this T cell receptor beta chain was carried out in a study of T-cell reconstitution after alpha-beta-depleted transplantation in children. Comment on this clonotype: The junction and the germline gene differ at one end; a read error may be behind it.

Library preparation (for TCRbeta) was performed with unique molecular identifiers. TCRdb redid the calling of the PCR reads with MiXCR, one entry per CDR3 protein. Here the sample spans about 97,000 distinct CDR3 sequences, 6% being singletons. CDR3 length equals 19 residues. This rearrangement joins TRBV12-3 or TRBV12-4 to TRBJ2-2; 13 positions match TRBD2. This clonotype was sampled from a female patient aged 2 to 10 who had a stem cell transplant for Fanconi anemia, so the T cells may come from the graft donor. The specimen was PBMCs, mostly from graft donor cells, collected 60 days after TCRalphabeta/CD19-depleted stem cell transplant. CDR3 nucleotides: TGTGCCATCAGTTCAAGGACGGGACTAGCGGGGTCATGGGCCGGGGAGCTGTTTTTT. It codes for CAISSRTGLAGSWAGELFF.